The present entry profiles one T cell receptor beta chain with its context. The source of the sample is a study of CD8 T cells in Susac syndrome. This CDR3 contains 17 residues. Germline V lookup: CDR1 SGDLS, CDR2 YYNGEE. With V trimmed by 0 bases and J by 7 bases, 16 bases remained unmatched. RNA in amounts of about 0.5 to 1 ug was reverse transcribed with random hexamers. TCRdb redid the calling of the immunoSEQ multiplex PCR reads with MiXCR, one entry per CDR3 protein. The sample lists about 60,000 distinct CDR3 sequences; 90% to 95% were seen once. This chain joins TRBV9 and TRBJ2-7; the match to TRBD1 covers 7 bases. Sequenced input: CD8+ T cells from PBMCs. The origin of this receptor is a human donor with multiple sclerosis. The CDR3 bases are TGTGCCAGCAGCGTAGGATCTAATGAGGGGGCGTCGGGAGAGCAGTACTTC. Its protein product is CASSVGSNEGASGEQYF.